These T cell receptor beta chains were read from a single sample in a study of CD8 T cells in Susac syndrome. In TCRdb, the immunoSEQ multiplex PCR reads were re-called with MiXCR into one record per CDR3 protein. This repertoire shows about 250,000 distinct CDR3 sequences, 80% to 95% found once; its top ten account for 0.065% to 0.08%. The sequenced material came from CD4+ T cells from PBMCs. All receptors derive from a human donor with multiple sclerosis. CDR3s include the opening cysteine and the closing phenylalanine or tryptophan. D genes are given only for firm matches. A row's size may be missing; if present it is once, few, many or a size class.

d_call	clone_size	j_call	v_call	cdr3_nt	cdr3_aa
NA	NA	TRBJ1-2	TRBV5-6	TGTGCCAGCAGCTTGACGGTAACTAACTATGGCTACACCTTC	CASSLTVTNYGYTF
TRBD2	NA	TRBJ2-5	TRBV19	TGTGCCAGTAGTATTCAGCCGGGGGGGTCAGAGACCCAGTACTTC	CASSIQPGGSETQYF
TRBD2	NA	TRBJ2-5	TRBV11-3	TGTGCCAGCAGCTTTTCCGAGCGGGAGGGAGAGACCCAGTACTTC	CASSFSEREGETQYF
NA	NA	TRBJ2-5	TRBV20-1	TGCAGCCTGGGTCAGGTCCAAGAGACCCAGTACTTC	CSLGQVQETQYF
TRBD1	NA	TRBJ2-7	TRBV5-6	TGTGCCAGCAGGACGGGACAGCGGTACGAGCAGTACTTC	CASRTGQRYEQYF
TRBD2	once	TRBJ2-3	TRBV5-1	TGCGCCAGCAGCTGGGGGGCGGGAGGCCTCCCAGATACGCAGTATTTT	CASSWGAGGLPDTQYF
NA	NA	TRBJ1-2	TRBV27	TGTGCCAGCTCCAGGGTGGGAGCTAACTATGGCTACACCTTC	CASSRVGANYGYTF
TRBD2	NA	TRBJ2-1	TRBV27	TGTGCCAGCAGTTTATCGGGACTAGCGGGGAATGAGCAGTTCTTC	CASSLSGLAGNEQFF
NA	NA	TRBJ2-7	TRBV20-1	TGCAGTGCTCAGGTTGCGAGCTACGAGCAGTACTTC	CSAQVASYEQYF
TRBD1	NA	TRBJ2-2	TRBV12-3/TRBV12-4	TGTGCCAGCAGTTTAGTCCAGGGGGCCACCGGGGAGCTGTTTTTT	CASSLVQGATGELFF
TRBD1	NA	TRBJ1-2	TRBV2	TGTGCCAGCAGGGACAGGGGGGTAGGCGGCTACACCTTC	CASRDRGVGGYTF
NA	NA	TRBJ1-5	TRBV20-1	TGCAGTGCTTCGACGGGTGATCGGGATCAGCCCCAGCATTTT	CSASTGDRDQPQHF
NA	NA	TRBJ2-5	TRBV2	TGTGCCAGCAGCTACGCACCGTTTAAACAAGAGACCCAGTACTTC	CASSYAPFKQETQYF
NA	few	TRBJ2-1	TRBV18	TGTGCCAGCTCCCTGGGGCCGAGCTCCTACAATGAGCAGTTCTTC	CASSLGPSSYNEQFF
TRBD1	NA	TRBJ1-2	TRBV6-1	TGTGCCAGCAGGAAGGGACAGGGAATCGACGGCTACACCTTC	CASRKGQGIDGYTF
NA	NA	TRBJ1-1	TRBV7-9	TGTGCCAGCAGCTCCTTAGTCGCGGGAGCAGCTTTCTTT	CASSSLVAGAAFF
NA	NA	TRBJ2-7	TRBV7-9	TGTGCCAGCAGCTTAGGGGTGGAGCAGTACTTC	CASSLGVEQYF
TRBD2	NA	TRBJ2-1	TRBV6-5	TGTGCCAGCAGTGACGGGGGGGGCAATGAGCAGTTCTTC	CASSDGGGNEQFF
NA	NA	TRBJ2-7	TRBV11-2	TGTGCCAGCAGCCGCCTCCGGCCAGGACCCAGTGGTACCACTTACGAGCAGTACTTC	CASSRLRPGPSGTTYEQYF
NA	NA	TRBJ2-3	TRBV5-1	TGCGCCAGCAGCTTGTTAGGGTCCACCCTCACAGATACGCAGTATTTT	CASSLLGSTLTDTQYF
NA	NA	TRBJ1-1	TRBV7-8	TGTGCCAGCAGCTTAGAGTCAGTCACTGAAGCTTTCTTT	CASSLESVTEAFF
NA	NA	TRBJ2-5	TRBV6-5	TGTGCCAGCAGTTATGACGAGGGCACTGGGACCCAGTACTTC	CASSYDEGTGTQYF
NA	NA	TRBJ2-5	TRBV7-3	TGTGCCAGCAGCTTAAGGGGAATAGCGGTGGGAGAGACCCAGTACTTC	CASSLRGIAVGETQYF
NA	NA	TRBJ1-4	TRBV4-1	TGCGCCAGCAGCCAAGATCAGGGACACCGGGAAGGAAAACTGTTTTTT	CASSQDQGHREGKLFF
NA	NA	TRBJ1-5	TRBV7-9	TGTGCCAGCAGCTTAGGAGGGGAGAATCAGCCCCAGCATTTT	CASSLGGENQPQHF
TRBD1	NA	TRBJ1-4	TRBV7-2	TGTGCCAGCAGCTTAGACGGGACAGTTAATGAAAAACTGTTTTTT	CASSLDGTVNEKLFF
NA	NA	TRBJ2-1	TRBV29-1	TGCAGTGTGAGGGGTTACAATGAGCAGTTCTTC	CSVRGYNEQFF
NA	NA	TRBJ2-2	TRBV12-5	TGTGCTAGTGGTTTGGATACCGGGGAGCTGTTTTTT	CASGLDTGELFF
NA	NA	TRBJ2-3	TRBV30	TGTGCCTGGAGTTTCCGGAGGGGTGAGACGCAGTATTTT	CAWSFRRGETQYF
TRBD2	NA	TRBJ2-3	TRBV20-1	TGCAGTGCTGGACTAGCGGGGGGGCCTAATACGCAGTATTTT	CSAGLAGGPNTQYF